Listed here are 31 T cell receptor beta chains from one sample, sequenced in a study of blood T cell repertoires in COVID-19. TCRdb's table, derived via immunoSEQ multiplex PCR, lists solely in-frame clones and lacks some. In the table there are roughly 270,000 clones, roughly 85% of which are singletons. The source material was PBMCs or T cells enriched from blood (not recorded which). The receptor set was obtained from a woman in her 50s who had recovered from COVID-19.

This clone was recorded a few times. The chain carries TRBV7-8 and TRBJ2-7; TRBD2 agrees at 7 bases. CDR1 is SGHVS, CDR2 FQNEAQ, per germline. The CDR3 runs 15 residues. Unmatched junction bases numbered 5, after V lost 3 bases and J lost 0 bases. CDR3 nucleotides: TGTGCCAGCAGCTTTGCGGGGGACCACTCCTACGAGCAGTACTTC. This sequence encodes CASSFAGDHSYEQYF.

The chain links TRBV7-2 to TRBJ2-6; the D is unclear. CDR1 SGHTA and CDR2 FQGNSA come from the germline V gene. The CDR3 is 16 amino acids. V lost 1 base and J 0 bases, leaving 7 bases between the germline ends. The CDR3 protein is CASSLGPSSGANVLTF. The DNA for the CDR3 is TGTGCCAGCAGCTTAGGCCCTAGCTCTGGGGCCAACGTCCTGACTTTC.

The chain joins TRBV2 to TRBJ2-3; possibly TRBD2 for D (5 bases). Trimming took 4 bases from V and 2 from J, leaving 13 bases between them. The CDR3 totals 15 residues. Per the germline V gene, CDR1 is SNHLY and CDR2 is FYNNEI. CDR3: CASSVRGSFTDTQYF. The CDR3 nucleotides are TGTGCCAGCAGTGTAAGAGGGTCCTTCACAGATACGCAGTATTTT.

This clone appeared a few times. The J gene is TRBJ1-6, the V gene TRBV19; D remains unclear. The ends were cut back, 5 bases at V and 7 bases at J, with 9 bases in the middle. The CDR3 covers 13 residues. Germline V CDR1 and CDR2: LNHDA, SQIVND (reference sequence). CDR3 coding DNA: TGTGCCAGTAGTGAGGGTCAAAATTCACCCCTCCACTTT. The encoded protein is CASSEGQNSPLHF. Based on the CDR3 plus reference TRBV19 and TRBJ1-6, the full variable domain is DGGITQSPKYLFRKEGQNVTLSCEQNLNHDAMYWYRQDPGQGLRLIYYSQIVNDFQKGDIAEGYSVSREKKESFPLTVTSAQKNPTAFYLCASSEGQNSPLHFGNGTRLTVT.

The count of this clone is one. The V call is TRBV13, the J call TRBJ2-1; 7 bases are a match to TRBD2. V lost 3 bases and J lost 5; bases outside the gene matches: 13. The CDR3 runs to 17 residues. CDR1 and CDR2 (germline): PRHDT, FYEKMQ (reference sequence). The DNA of the CDR3 is TGTGCCAGCAGCTTCAGAGATTCTAGCGGAGAGAACAATGAGCAGTTCTTC. Encoded protein: CASSFRDSSGENNEQFF. Together with reference TRBV13 and TRBJ2-1, the CDR3 gives the full variable domain: AAGVIQSPRHLIKEKRETATLKCYPIPRHDTVYWYQQGPGQDPQFLISFYEKMQSDKGSIPDRFSAQQFSDYHSELNMSSLELGDSALYFCASSFRDSSGENNEQFFGPGTRLTVL.

The chain carries TRBV7-9 and TRBJ1-1; a possible D gene is TRBD1 (5 bases). The CDR3 totals 16 residues. The V gene's germline CDR1 is SEHNR and CDR2 FQNEAQ (reference sequence). The V end lost 2 bases, the J end lost 3 bases, and 16 bases lay between the germline ends. Here the CDR3 reads CASSLRPTVRYTEAFF. The CDR3 region has the DNA TGTGCCAGCAGCTTACGACCGACAGTACGGTACACTGAAGCTTTCTTT.

For the CDR3, the DNA is TGTGCCAGTAGTATAGGCAGGGGACGCACAGATACGCAGTATTTT. As protein: CASSIGRGRTDTQYF. V and J are TRBV19 and TRBJ2-3, with D possibly matching TRBD1 (6 bases). Deletions cut 1 base from V and 1 base from J, with 9 bases between. Germline values: CDR1 LNHDA, CDR2 SQIVND (reference sequence). This CDR3 is built from 15 residues.

The V call is TRBV19, the J call TRBJ2-5, with a tentative D call TRBD1 (6 bases). This CDR3 has 13 residues. Looked up from germline, CDR1 is LNHDA and CDR2 is SQIVND (reference sequence). The germline V and J ends were trimmed by 1 base and 4 bases, with 7 bases remaining between them. CDR3 region: CASSIGGLETQYF. The CDR3 region has the DNA TGTGCCAGTAGTATAGGGGGGCTAGAGACCCAGTACTTC.

The chain joins TRBV29-1 to TRBJ1-1; 10 bases are a match to TRBD1. Trimming removed 6 bases from V and 2 bases from J; junction bases left unmatched: 6. Germline V gene data show CDR1 as SQVTM and CDR2 as ANQGSEA. The CDR3 has 14 amino acids. In nucleotides, the CDR3 is TGCAGCGTAAAGGGGACAGGGGCTAACACTGAAGCTTTCTTT. It specifies CSVKGTGANTEAFF.

The chain links TRBV7-3 to TRBJ1-6; D gene unclear. The CDR3 consists of 15 residues. Germline loops: CDR1 SGHTA, CDR2 FQGTGA. V lost 1 base and J 7 bases, leaving 11 bases between the germline ends. The CDR3: CASSLNGYANSPLHF. The CDR3 coding sequence is TGTGCCAGCAGCTTAAACGGGTATGCCAATTCACCCCTCCACTTT.

CDR3 DNA sequence: TGCAGTGCTAGTCTGGCTGTTCAGGGCAATGAGCAGTTCTTC. Translating gives CSASLAVQGNEQFF. This chain links TRBV20-1 with TRBJ2-1; D might be TRBD1 (5 bases). V gave up 3 bases and J gave up 6 bases, with 15 bases separating them. This CDR3 spans 14 amino acids. Germline-derived CDR1 and CDR2 are DFQATT and SNEGSKA (reference sequence).

The genes are TRBV30 and TRBJ1-6; D perhaps matches TRBD1 (5 bases). CDR1 is GTSNPN, CDR2 SVGIG, per germline (reference sequence). This CDR3 has 12 residues. The germline V and J ends were trimmed by 4 bases and 9 bases, with 10 bases remaining between them. CDR3 sequence (DNA): TGTGCCTGGAAAGGGAGGGGTTCACCCCTCCACTTT. Translating it yields CAWKGRGSPLHF.

The V call is TRBV5-4, the J call TRBJ1-6; D is possibly TRBD1 (5 bases). V was clipped by 1 base and J by 6 bases, with 11 bases between them. The CDR3 loop spans 15 amino acids. Per the germline V gene, CDR1 is SGHNT and CDR2 is YYREEE (reference sequence). The CDR3 here is CASSLSETANSPLHF. The CDR3 DNA reads as TGTGCCAGCAGCTTGTCCGAGACAGCTAATTCACCCCTCCACTTT. Variable domain in full (rest from reference TRBV5-4 and TRBJ1-6): ETGVTQSPTHLIKTRGQQVTLRCSSQSGHNTVSWYQQALGQGPQFIFQYYREEENGRGNFPPRFSGLQFPNYSSELNVNALELDDSALYLCASSLSETANSPLHFGNGTRLTVT.

The genes are TRBV5-1 and TRBJ1-1, with no clear D. V lost 0 bases to trimming and J lost 8 bases, with 14 bases between them. The CDR3 has 14 amino acids. The germline V gene encodes CDR1 SGHRS and CDR2 YFSETQ. CDR3 DNA sequence: TGCGCCAGCAGCTTGGAAGGCAGCGAAGCCGAAGCTTTCTTT. Its translation is CASSLEGSEAEAFF.

V is TRBV7-9 and J is TRBJ1-1; 8 nucleotides align to TRBD1. The J segment lost 7 bases and the V segment lost 8 bases, leaving 6 bases of the junction unmatched. The CDR3 runs 12 residues. The germline V gene encodes CDR1 SEHNR and CDR2 FQNEAQ (reference sequence). CDR3 nucleotide sequence: TGTGCCAGCGTCCAGGGGGCGAGTGAAGCTTTCTTT. Residues: CASVQGASEAFF.

The chain has TRBV7-2 and TRBJ2-3, with a tentative D call TRBD2 (6 bases). Germline-derived CDR1 and CDR2 are SGHTA and FQGNSA. This CDR3 comprises 15 residues. Trimming stripped 7 bases from V and 0 bases from J, with 14 bases between. In DNA, the CDR3 is TGTGCCAGCACCGGGGCAGGGAGGAGCACAGATACGCAGTATTTT. This encodes CASTGAGRSTDTQYF. Variable domain in full (rest from reference TRBV7-2 and TRBJ2-3): GAGVSQSPSNKVTEKGKDVELRCDPISGHTALYWYRQSLGQGLEFLIYFQGNSAPDKSGLPSDRFSAERTGGSVSTLTIQRTQQEDSAVYLCASTGAGRSTDTQYFGPGTRLTVL.

The gene calls are TRBV5-4 and TRBJ2-6; D possibly corresponds to TRBD1 (5 bases). Trimming shortened V by 4 bases and J by 0 bases, and 14 bases separated the two germline ends. CDR1 is SGHNT and CDR2 is YYREEE in the germline V gene (reference sequence). The CDR3 totals 17 residues. CDR3 DNA: TGTGCCAGCAGCAGGGGTTTCGCCGACTCTGGGGCCAACGTCCTGACTTTC. This encodes CASSRGFADSGANVLTF.

The rearrangement uses TRBV5-1 and TRBJ2-7; 7 nucleotides align to TRBD1. From germline, CDR1 is SGHRS and CDR2 YFSETQ. This CDR3 has 15 amino acids. The J segment lost 0 bases and the V segment lost 3 bases, leaving 6 bases of the junction unmatched. The CDR3 reads CASSSLQGSSYEQYF. DNA of the CDR3: TGCGCCAGCAGCTCATTACAGGGGAGCTCCTACGAGCAGTACTTC.

The CDR3 DNA reads TGTGCCAGCAGTGAAAGGGCCTGGACTAGCGGGGGGGCACGGACCGGGGAGCTGTTTTTT. Amino acid sequence: CASSERAWTSGGARTGELFF. V usage is TRBV6-1 and J usage is TRBJ2-2; 15 bases match TRBD2. V was clipped by 2 bases and J by 5 bases; unmatched bases: 12. Germline assignment: CDR1 MNHNS and CDR2 SASEGT. This CDR3 has 20 residues.

This chain connects TRBV7-8 to TRBJ2-4; the D gene is possibly TRBD2 (5 bases). Germline V CDR1 and CDR2: SGHVS, FQNEAQ. CDR3 size: 18 residues. Trimming removed 2 bases at V and 3 bases at J, with 20 bases between. CDR3 amino acids: CASSLRWESERYKNIQYF. CDR3 DNA: TGTGCCAGCAGCTTACGCTGGGAGTCGGAACGGTACAAAAACATTCAGTACTTC.

This rearrangement joins TRBV5-5 to TRBJ1-2; 7 bases fit TRBD1. V was clipped by 5 bases and J by 4 bases; unmatched bases: 11. Germline V gives CDR1 SGHKS, CDR2 YYEKEE (reference sequence). CDR3 size: 15 residues. The CDR3 coding sequence is TGTGCCAGCAGACTCGGACAGGATGCGAGCTATGGCTACACCTTC. Amino acids: CASRLGQDASYGYTF.

The chain joins TRBV5-6 to TRBJ2-5, with TRBD2 identical over 9 bases. V dropped 0 bases and J dropped 6; count of bases not matched to a gene: 6. Germline V gives CDR1 SGHDT, CDR2 YYEEEE. This CDR3 has 15 amino acids. The DNA of the CDR3 is TGTGCCAGCAGCTTGGTGCGCGGGAGGGCGCAGACCCAGTACTTC. This translates into CASSLVRGRAQTQYF. The whole variable domain, filled in from reference TRBV5-6 and TRBJ2-5, reads DAGVTQSPTHLIKTRGQQVTLRCSPKSGHDTVSWYQQALGQGPQFIFQYYEEEERQRGNFPDRFSGHQFPNYSSELNVNALLLGDSALYLCASSLVRGRAQTQYFGPGTRLLVL.

This clone was counted only a few times. The chain employs TRBV5-5 and TRBJ2-7; possibly TRBD2 for D (6 bases). The V and J ends lost 3 bases and 5 bases respectively, with 9 bases between them. Per germline, CDR1 SGHKS and CDR2 YYEKEE (reference sequence). CDR3 size: 12 residues. DNA for the CDR3: TGTGCCAGCAGCTCGACTAGTCACGAGCAGTACTTC. Protein product: CASSSTSHEQYF.

The chain combines TRBV5-1 with TRBJ1-2, with 7 bases identical to TRBD1. From germline, CDR1 is SGHRS and CDR2 YFSETQ. This CDR3 is 16 amino acids long. Trimming cost V 3 bases and J 3 bases; bases outside gene matches: 11. The CDR3 nucleotides are TGCGCCAGCAGCTACACATCGACGGGGACAGACTATGGCTACACCTTC. Residues: CASSYTSTGTDYGYTF.

The chain carries TRBV6-5 and TRBJ1-4, with 8 bases aligning to TRBD1. CDR3 length: 11 amino acids. Germline assignment: CDR1 MNHEY and CDR2 SVGAGI. Trimming took 11 bases from V and 10 from J; bases not matched to a gene: 6. This CDR3 is CAGQGRGKLFF. For the CDR3, the DNA is TGTGCCGGACAGGGTAGGGGAAAACTGTTTTTT.

This clone was counted a few times. This sequence joins TRBV15 and TRBJ1-2; 9 nucleotides align to TRBD1. CDR3 length: 15 residues. After removal of 3 bases from V and 2 bases from J, the junction contained 4 bases not matched to a gene. The V gene's germline CDR1 is LNHNV and CDR2 YYDKDF (reference sequence). The CDR3 region has the DNA TGTGCCACCAGCAGGAGGACAGGGGAGAACTATGGCTACACCTTC. This gives the protein CATSRRTGENYGYTF.

The V and J genes are TRBV27 and TRBJ1-6; TRBD1 might be the D (5 bases). Trimming stripped 3 bases from V and 13 bases from J, with 10 bases between. Germline V gives CDR1 MNHEY, CDR2 SMNVEV (reference sequence). CDR3 length: 12 residues. The CDR3 DNA reads as TGTGCCAGCAGTTTCATCAGGGCTCCCCTCCACTTT. Encoded protein: CASSFIRAPLHF.

The chain couples TRBV12-2 to TRBJ1-2; the table's D gene call, TRBD1, was not cross checked with the DNA. TRBV12-2 is a pseudogene locus. This CDR3 is built from 15 residues. The CDR3 loop is CASRLQVVGNYGYTF. The CDR3, as DNA: TGTGCAAGTCGCTTACAGGTCGTCGGAAACTATGGCTACACCTTC.

The chain recombines TRBV4-3 with TRBJ2-7, with TRBD1 matching over 8 bases. J was trimmed by 5 bases and V by 0 bases; bases with no gene match: 9. Germline V gives CDR1 LGHNA, CDR2 YSLEER. The CDR3 is made up of 16 amino acids. In nucleotides, the CDR3 is TGCGCCAGCAGCCAAGAGCCAGCAGGGGGCTCGAACGAGCAGTACTTC. Residues: CASSQEPAGGSNEQYF.

The chain couples TRBV7-9 to TRBJ2-1, with D possibly TRBD1 on 5 matching bases. The CDR3 has 12 amino acids. Per the germline V gene, CDR1 is SEHNR and CDR2 is FQNEAQ (reference sequence). With 5 bases removed from V and 9 bases from J, the gap between germline ends came to 11 bases. The CDR3: CASSQGIGEQFF. CDR3 in DNA: TGTGCCAGCAGCCAGGGTATCGGTGAGCAGTTCTTC.

The rearrangement joins TRBV7-3 to TRBJ1-1; possibly TRBD1 for D (6 bases). Germline CDR1 SGHTA, CDR2 FQGTGA. The CDR3 has 13 residues. V lost 2 bases and J lost 5, with 9 bases in between. DNA of the CDR3: TGTGCCAGCAGCTTATTACAGGGTACTGAAGCTTTCTTT. It codes for CASSLLQGTEAFF.